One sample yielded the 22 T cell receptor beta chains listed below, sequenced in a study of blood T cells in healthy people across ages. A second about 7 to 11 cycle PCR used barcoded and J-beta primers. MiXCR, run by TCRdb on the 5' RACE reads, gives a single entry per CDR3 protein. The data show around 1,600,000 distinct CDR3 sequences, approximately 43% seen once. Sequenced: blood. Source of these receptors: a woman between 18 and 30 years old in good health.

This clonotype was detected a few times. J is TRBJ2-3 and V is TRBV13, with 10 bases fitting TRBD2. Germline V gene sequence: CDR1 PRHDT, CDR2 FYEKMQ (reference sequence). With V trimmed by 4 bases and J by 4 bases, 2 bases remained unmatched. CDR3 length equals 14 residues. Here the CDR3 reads CASSSGLAADTQYF. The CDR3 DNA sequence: TGTGCCAGCAGCTCCGGACTAGCGGCAGATACGCAGTATTTT. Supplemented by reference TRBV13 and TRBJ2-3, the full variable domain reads AAGVIQSPRHLIKEKRETATLKCYPIPRHDTVYWYQQGPGQDPQFLISFYEKMQSDKGSIPDRFSAQQFSDYHSELNMSSLELGDSALYFCASSSGLAADTQYFGPGTRLTVL.

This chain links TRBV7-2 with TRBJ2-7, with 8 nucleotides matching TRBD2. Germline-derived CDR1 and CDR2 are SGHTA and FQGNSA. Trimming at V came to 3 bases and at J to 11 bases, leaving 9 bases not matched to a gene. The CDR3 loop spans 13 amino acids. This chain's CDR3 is CASSLAGGGEKYF. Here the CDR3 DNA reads TGTGCCAGCAGCTTGGCGGGGGGTGGGGAGAAGTACTTC.

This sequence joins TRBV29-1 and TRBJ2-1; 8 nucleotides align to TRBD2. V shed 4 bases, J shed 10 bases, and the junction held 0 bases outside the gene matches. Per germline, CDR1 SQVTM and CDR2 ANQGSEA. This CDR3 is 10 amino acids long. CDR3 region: CSVVAGEQFF. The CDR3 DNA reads TGCAGCGTTGTAGCGGGGGAGCAGTTCTTC.

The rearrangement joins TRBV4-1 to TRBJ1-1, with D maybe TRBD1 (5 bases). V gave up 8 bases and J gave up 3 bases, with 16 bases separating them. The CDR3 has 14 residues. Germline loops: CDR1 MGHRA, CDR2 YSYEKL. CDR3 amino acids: CASSSRVGDTEAFF. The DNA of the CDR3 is TGCGCCAGCTCATCTAGGGTGGGGGACACTGAAGCTTTCTTT.

The CDR3 loop is CASSQDQESGEEQFF. CDR3 DNA: TGTGCCAGCAGCCAAGATCAGGAGAGCGGTGAAGAGCAGTTCTTC. This chain links TRBV3-1 with TRBJ2-1; tentatively, D is TRBD2 (5 bases). Trimming shortened V by 0 bases and J by 10 bases, and 16 bases separated the two germline ends. The CDR3 consists of 15 residues. The germline CDR1 and CDR2 sequences are LGHDT and YNNKEL (reference sequence).

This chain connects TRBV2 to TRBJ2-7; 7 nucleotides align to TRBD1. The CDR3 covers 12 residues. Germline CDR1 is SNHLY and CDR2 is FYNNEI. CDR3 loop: CAVDRDPYEQYF. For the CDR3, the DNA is TGTGCAGTAGACAGGGATCCCTACGAGCAGTACTTC.

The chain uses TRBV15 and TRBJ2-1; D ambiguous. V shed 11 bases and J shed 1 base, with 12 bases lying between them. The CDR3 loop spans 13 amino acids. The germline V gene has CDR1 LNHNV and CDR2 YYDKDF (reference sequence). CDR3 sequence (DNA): TGTGCCGCTGGGCCCGAGTCCTACAATGAGCAGTTCTTC. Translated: CAAGPESYNEQFF.

In nucleotides, the CDR3 is TGTGCCACCAGTGACGTGGGTTACAATGAGCAGTTCTTC. This sequence encodes CATSDVGYNEQFF. The V call is TRBV24-1, the J call TRBJ2-1, with D unresolved. This CDR3 is built from 13 residues. Germline CDR1 KGHDR, CDR2 SFDVKD. Trimming stripped 4 bases from V and 4 bases from J, with 7 bases between.

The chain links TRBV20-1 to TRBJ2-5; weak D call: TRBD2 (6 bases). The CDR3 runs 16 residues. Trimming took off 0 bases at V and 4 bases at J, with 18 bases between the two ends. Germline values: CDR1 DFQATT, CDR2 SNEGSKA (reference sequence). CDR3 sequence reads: CSARDLRNSGGETQYF. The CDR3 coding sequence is TGCAGTGCTAGAGATCTCCGGAATAGCGGAGGAGAGACCCAGTACTTC.

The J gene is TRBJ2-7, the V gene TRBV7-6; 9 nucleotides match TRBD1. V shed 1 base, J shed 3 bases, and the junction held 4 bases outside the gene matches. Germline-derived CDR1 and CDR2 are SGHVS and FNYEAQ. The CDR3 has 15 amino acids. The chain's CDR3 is CASSLGGQGNYEQYF. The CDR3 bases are TGTGCCAGCAGCTTAGGAGGACAGGGGAACTACGAGCAGTACTTC.

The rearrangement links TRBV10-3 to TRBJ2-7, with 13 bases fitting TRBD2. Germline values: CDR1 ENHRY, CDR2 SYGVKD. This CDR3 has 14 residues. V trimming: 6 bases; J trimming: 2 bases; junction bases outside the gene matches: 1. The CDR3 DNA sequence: TGTGCCATCAGAGGGACTAGCGGGACCTACGAGCAGTACTTC. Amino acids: CAIRGTSGTYEQYF.

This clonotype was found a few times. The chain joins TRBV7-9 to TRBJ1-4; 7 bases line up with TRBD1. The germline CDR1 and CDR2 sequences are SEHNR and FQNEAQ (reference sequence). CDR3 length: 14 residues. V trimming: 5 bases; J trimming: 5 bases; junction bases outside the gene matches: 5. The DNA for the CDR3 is TGTGCCAGCAGCCCACAGGGGAAAAATGAAAAACTGTTTTTT. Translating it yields CASSPQGKNEKLFF. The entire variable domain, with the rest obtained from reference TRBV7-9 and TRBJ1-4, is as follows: DTGVSQNPRHKITKRGQNVTFRCDPISEHNRLYWYRQTLGQGPEFLTYFQNEAQLEKSRLLSDRFSAERPKGSFSTLEIQRTEQGDSAMYLCASSPQGKNEKLFFGSGTQLSVL.

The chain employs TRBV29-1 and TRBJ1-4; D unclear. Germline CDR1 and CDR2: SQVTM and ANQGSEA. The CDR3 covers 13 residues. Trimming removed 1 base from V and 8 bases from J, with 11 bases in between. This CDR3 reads CSVEGALGEKLFF. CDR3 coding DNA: TGCAGCGTTGAAGGGGCCCTCGGGGAAAAACTGTTTTTT.

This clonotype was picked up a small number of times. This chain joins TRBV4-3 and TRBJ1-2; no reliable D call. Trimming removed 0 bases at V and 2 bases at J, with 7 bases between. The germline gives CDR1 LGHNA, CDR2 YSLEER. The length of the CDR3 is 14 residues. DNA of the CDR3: TGCGCCAGCAGCCAAGAGCCGGGGAACTATGGCTACACCTTC. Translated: CASSQEPGNYGYTF.

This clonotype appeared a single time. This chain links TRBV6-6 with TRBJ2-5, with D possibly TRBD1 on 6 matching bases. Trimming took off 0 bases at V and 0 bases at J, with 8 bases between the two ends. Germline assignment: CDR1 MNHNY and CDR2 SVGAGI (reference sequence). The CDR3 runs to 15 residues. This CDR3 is CASSYSAGDQETQYF. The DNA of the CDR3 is TGTGCCAGCAGTTACTCGGCAGGGGACCAAGAGACCCAGTACTTC.

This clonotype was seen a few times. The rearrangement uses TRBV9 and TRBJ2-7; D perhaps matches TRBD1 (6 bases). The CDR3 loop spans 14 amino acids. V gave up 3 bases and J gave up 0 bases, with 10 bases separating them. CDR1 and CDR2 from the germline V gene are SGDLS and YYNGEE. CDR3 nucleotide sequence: TGTGCCAGCAGCGGGGGACATACCTCCTACGAGCAGTACTTC. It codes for CASSGGHTSYEQYF.

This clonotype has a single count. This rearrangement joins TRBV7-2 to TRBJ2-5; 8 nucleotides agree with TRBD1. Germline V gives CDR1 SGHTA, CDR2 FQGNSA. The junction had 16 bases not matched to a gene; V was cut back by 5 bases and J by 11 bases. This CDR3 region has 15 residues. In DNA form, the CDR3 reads TGTGCCAGCAGCGTGACAGGGGTAAACTACAATGAGCAGTACTTC. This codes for CASSVTGVNYNEQYF.

The CDR3 spells CSAREGTNTDTQYF. CDR3 nucleotides: TGCAGTGCTAGAGAGGGGACTAACACAGATACGCAGTATTTT. The chain employs TRBV20-1 and TRBJ2-3; 7 positions match TRBD2. The V segment lost 0 bases and the J segment 2 bases; nucleotides outside the gene matches: 2. Germline V gives CDR1 DFQATT, CDR2 SNEGSKA (reference sequence). The length of the CDR3 is 14 residues.

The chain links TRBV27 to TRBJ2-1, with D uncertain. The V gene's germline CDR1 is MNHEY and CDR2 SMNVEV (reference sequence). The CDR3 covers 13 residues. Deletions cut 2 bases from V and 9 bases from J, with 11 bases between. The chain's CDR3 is CASSLVPVVEQFF. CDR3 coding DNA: TGTGCCAGCAGTTTAGTCCCCGTCGTTGAGCAGTTCTTC.

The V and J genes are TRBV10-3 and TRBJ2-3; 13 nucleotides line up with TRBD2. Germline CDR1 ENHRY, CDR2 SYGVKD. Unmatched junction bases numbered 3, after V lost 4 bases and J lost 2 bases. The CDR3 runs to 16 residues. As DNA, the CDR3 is TGTGCCATCAGTGGGACTAGCGGGGGCTACACAGATACGCAGTATTTT. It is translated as CAISGTSGGYTDTQYF.

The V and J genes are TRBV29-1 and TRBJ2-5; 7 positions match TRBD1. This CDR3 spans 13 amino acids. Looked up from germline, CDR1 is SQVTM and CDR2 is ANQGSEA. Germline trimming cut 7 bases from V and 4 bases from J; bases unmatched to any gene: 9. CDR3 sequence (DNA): TGCAGCGCCTGCCTGACAGGGCCAGAGACCCAGTACTTC. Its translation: CSACLTGPETQYF.

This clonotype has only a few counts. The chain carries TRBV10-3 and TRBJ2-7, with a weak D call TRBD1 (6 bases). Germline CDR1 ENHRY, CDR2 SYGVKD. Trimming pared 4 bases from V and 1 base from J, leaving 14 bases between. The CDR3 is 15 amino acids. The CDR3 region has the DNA TGTGCCATCAGTGGGGACCGGACAGAGTCCTACGAGCAGTACTTC. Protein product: CAISGDRTESYEQYF.